The TCR beta chain under discussion was sequenced for a study of T cell responses to AZD1222 COVID-19 vaccine. The repertoire was sequenced with immunoSEQ multiplex PCR; TCRdb's copy has only in-frame clones and lacks some. The table has 60,000 to 85,000 clones, around 87% seen once. Germline loops: CDR1 SGHTA, CDR2 FQGNSA. Trimming pared 5 bases from V and 0 bases from J, leaving 4 bases between. The CDR3 totals 13 residues. With respect to this clone: No antigen is known for it.

Points from the study as a whole: Distributed over spike, vaccine-associated CD4 TCRs predominated at 160-218 and 743-854. When two AZD1222 doses had been given, Spike-specific TCR breadth and depth rose.

The chain has TRBV7-2 and TRBJ1-4; D uncertain. The input for sequencing was peripheral blood, taken 28 days after the second AZD1222 dose. The TCR sequence derives from an adult who received the AZD1222 COVID-19 vaccine. CDR3 sequence (DNA): TGTGCCAGCAGCGATGCAACTAATGAAAAACTGTTTTTT. Translating gives CASSDATNEKLFF.